A single sample gave rise to the 17 T cell receptor beta chains below, sequenced in a study of T cell repertoires in cytomegalovirus infection. TCRdb independently ran MiXCR on the reads; one entry per CDR3 protein. This table has roughly 600,000 distinct CDR3 sequences, approximately 24% appearing once. Sequenced input: CD8+ T cells from PBMCs. The receptors were gathered from a human donor in good health (CMV status not recorded). Some clones in this sample may be carry-over from other donors' samples.

This chain joins TRBV29-1 and TRBJ2-3; TRBD2 agrees at 9 bases. The trim removed 0 bases at V and 4 bases at J, leaving 11 bases unmatched. Germline loops: CDR1 SQVTM, CDR2 ANQGSEA. The CDR3 loop spans 17 amino acids. The CDR3 DNA reads as TGCAGCGTTGAAGATCCCTATCTAGCGGGGCTGGCAGATACGCAGTATTTT. Its protein product is CSVEDPYLAGLADTQYF.

This clonotype was counted only a few times. V gene TRBV20-1 combines with J gene TRBJ2-7; a weak D match, TRBD1 (7 bases). Trimming removed 2 bases from V and 1 base from J, with 15 bases in between. Germline CDR1 reads DFQATT; CDR2 reads SNEGSKA (reference sequence). The CDR3 has 15 residues. DNA of the CDR3: TGCAGTGCTAGAAGGGGGCAGGGGGGTTCCTACGAGCAGTACTTC. Translated: CSARRGQGGSYEQYF.

The sample holds many counts of this clonotype. The chain combines TRBV7-8 with TRBJ2-2, with 8 positions matching TRBD1. The CDR3 has 17 amino acids. Germline CDR1 reads SGHVS; CDR2 reads FQNEAQ. The trim removed 2 bases at V and 1 base at J, leaving 6 bases unmatched. CDR3 residues: CASSLRPGQENTGELFF. The DNA for the CDR3 is TGTGCCAGCAGCTTAAGACCGGGACAGGAGAACACCGGGGAGCTGTTTTTT.

V usage is TRBV5-6 and J usage is TRBJ1-2; D not resolved. The CDR3 is 15 residues long. The V end lost 3 bases, the J end lost 4 bases, and 16 bases lay between the germline ends. CDR1 SGHDT and CDR2 YYEEEE come from the germline V gene. CDR3 sequence (DNA): TGTGCCAGCAGCTGGGAGCTCGGGATAACCTATGGCTACACCTTC. Its translation: CASSWELGITYGYTF.

This clonotype occurred a few times. V usage is TRBV28 and J usage is TRBJ1-1; D not resolved. The CDR3 contains 13 residues. The V and J ends lost 3 bases and 4 bases respectively, with 9 bases between them. Germline V gene sequence: CDR1 MDHEN, CDR2 SYDVKM. The CDR3 loop is CASSLEYGTEAFF. The CDR3, as DNA: TGTGCCAGCAGTTTGGAGTACGGCACTGAAGCTTTCTTT. Combining the CDR3 with reference TRBV28 and TRBJ1-1 gives the whole variable domain DVKVTQSSRYLVKRTGEKVFLECVQDMDHENMFWYRQDPGLGLRLIYFSYDVKMKEKGDIPEGYSVSREKKERFSLILESASTNQTSMYLCASSLEYGTEAFFGQGTRLTVV.

This clonotype was found a few times. The chain joins TRBV5-5 to TRBJ1-1; D gene uncertain. Germline V gene data show CDR1 as SGHKS and CDR2 as YYEKEE (reference sequence). The CDR3 totals 13 residues. Trimming stripped 2 bases from V and 10 bases from J, with 15 bases between. In DNA, the CDR3 is TGTGCCAGCAGCTTCGCCCTAACTTTTGGAGCTTTCTTT. This gives the protein CASSFALTFGAFF.

Ten or more counts support this clonotype. This chain uses TRBV20-1 with TRBJ2-5; a weak D match, TRBD1 (6 bases). Germline CDR1 is DFQATT and CDR2 is SNEGSKA (reference sequence). CDR3 length: 15 residues. Trimming took off 3 bases at V and 3 bases at J, with 17 bases between the two ends. The CDR3 reads CSARWSGEIKETQYF. The CDR3, as DNA: TGCAGTGCTAGGTGGTCAGGGGAAATTAAAGAGACCCAGTACTTC.

The chain has TRBV18 and TRBJ2-1, with 8 bases aligning to TRBD2. There are 16 residues in the CDR3. Trimming at V came to 5 bases and at J to 2 bases, leaving 8 bases not matched to a gene. Germline CDR1 and CDR2: KGHSH and LQKENI. CDR3 DNA: TGTGCCAGCTCATCGTCTCTAGCGGGTCCCTACAATGAGCAGTTCTTC. Translation gives CASSSSLAGPYNEQFF.

In regard to this clonotype: A read error may explain this, as a much larger clone is one base away. V gene TRBV29-1 combines with J gene TRBJ1-2; D not resolved. From germline, CDR1 is SQVTM and CDR2 ANQGSEA. This CDR3 has 13 residues. V dropped 4 bases and J dropped 5 bases, with 14 bases sitting between them. The CDR3 sequence is CSVGGGNLYGYTF. The DNA of the CDR3 is TGCAGCGTTGGTGGCGGAAACCTTTATGGCTACACCTTC.

The chain is built from TRBV20-1 and TRBJ2-3, with 9 nucleotides matching TRBD2. Germline assignment: CDR1 DFQATT and CDR2 SNEGSKA (reference sequence). Trimming took 6 bases from V and 3 from J; bases not matched to a gene: 22. The CDR3 is made up of 19 amino acids. CDR3 nucleotide sequence: TGCAGTGCCGACGCAGTACTAGCGGGTATAGGCGGGGTAACAGATACGCAGTATTTT. The encoded protein is CSADAVLAGIGGVTDTQYF.

The chain uses TRBV2 and TRBJ2-7, with 7 bases that match TRBD1. This CDR3 is 12 amino acids long. Trimming took 7 bases from V and 3 from J; bases not matched to a gene: 3. Germline V CDR1 and CDR2: SNHLY, FYNNEI. CDR3 sequence (DNA): TGTGCCAGCACCTGGGACAGCTACGAGCAGTACGTC. The encoded protein is CASTWDSYEQYV.

This clonotype has just a few counts. The rearrangement uses TRBV27 and TRBJ1-1; no clear D gene. Germline loops: CDR1 MNHEY, CDR2 SMNVEV (reference sequence). The CDR3 is 13 residues long. The V gene lost 2 bases and the J gene lost 7 bases, with 11 bases spanning the gap. CDR3 in DNA: TGTGCCAGCAGTTTAAGGGATGGAGGTGAAGCTTTCTTT. It is translated as CASSLRDGGEAFF.

This clonotype was counted between two and nine times. The CDR3 nucleotides read TGTGCCAGCTCACCTGGCGACAGCGCGGCAACTAATGAAAAACTGTTTTTT. It translates to CASSPGDSAATNEKLFF. The genes are TRBV18 and TRBJ1-4; maybe TRBD1 (5 bases). Germline V gene data show CDR1 as KGHSH and CDR2 as LQKENI. The CDR3 consists of 17 residues. V was shortened by 3 bases and J by 0 bases, with 14 bases between the two germline ends.

The V and J genes are TRBV9 and TRBJ2-6, with D perhaps TRBD2 (5 bases). CDR3 size: 16 residues. The ends were cut back, 4 bases at V and 4 bases at J, with 15 bases in the middle. Germline V gene lookup returns CDR1 SGDLS and CDR2 YYNGEE. CDR3 loop: CASSSDGKAGANVLTF. DNA of the CDR3: TGTGCCAGCAGCTCTGACGGGAAGGCAGGGGCCAACGTCCTGACTTTC.

This clonotype has a handful of counts. The genes are TRBV20-1 and TRBJ2-3, with 7 bases identical to TRBD2. Per the germline V gene, CDR1 is DFQATT and CDR2 is SNEGSKA (reference sequence). V trimming: 3 bases; J trimming: 8 bases; junction bases outside the gene matches: 8. The CDR3 contains 13 residues. The CDR3 spells CSASKRAGVTQYF. CDR3 bases: TGCAGTGCTAGTAAAAGGGCGGGGGTTACGCAGTATTTT.

Notes on this clonotype: A much larger clonotype is one base distant, so this may be a read error. This chain uses TRBV7-3 with TRBJ2-3; 7 bases agree with TRBD2. Germline lookup yields CDR1 SGHTA and CDR2 FQGTGA. CDR3 length: 15 amino acids. V lost 3 bases and J lost 5; bases outside the gene matches: 8. The CDR3 here is CASSLTSLRGDTQYF. CDR3 DNA sequence: TGTGCCAGCAGCTTGACTAGCTTAAGGGGAGATACGCAGTATTTT.

V gene TRBV25-1 combines with J gene TRBJ1-2; weak D call: TRBD1 (5 bases). The germline V gene encodes CDR1 MGHDK and CDR2 SYGVNS. Trimming removed 4 bases from V and 8 bases from J, with 14 bases in between. CDR3 length: 13 amino acids. The CDR3 DNA reads TGTGCCAGCAGTGGATCCGGGACGGCGGGCTACACCTTC. This codes for CASSGSGTAGYTF.